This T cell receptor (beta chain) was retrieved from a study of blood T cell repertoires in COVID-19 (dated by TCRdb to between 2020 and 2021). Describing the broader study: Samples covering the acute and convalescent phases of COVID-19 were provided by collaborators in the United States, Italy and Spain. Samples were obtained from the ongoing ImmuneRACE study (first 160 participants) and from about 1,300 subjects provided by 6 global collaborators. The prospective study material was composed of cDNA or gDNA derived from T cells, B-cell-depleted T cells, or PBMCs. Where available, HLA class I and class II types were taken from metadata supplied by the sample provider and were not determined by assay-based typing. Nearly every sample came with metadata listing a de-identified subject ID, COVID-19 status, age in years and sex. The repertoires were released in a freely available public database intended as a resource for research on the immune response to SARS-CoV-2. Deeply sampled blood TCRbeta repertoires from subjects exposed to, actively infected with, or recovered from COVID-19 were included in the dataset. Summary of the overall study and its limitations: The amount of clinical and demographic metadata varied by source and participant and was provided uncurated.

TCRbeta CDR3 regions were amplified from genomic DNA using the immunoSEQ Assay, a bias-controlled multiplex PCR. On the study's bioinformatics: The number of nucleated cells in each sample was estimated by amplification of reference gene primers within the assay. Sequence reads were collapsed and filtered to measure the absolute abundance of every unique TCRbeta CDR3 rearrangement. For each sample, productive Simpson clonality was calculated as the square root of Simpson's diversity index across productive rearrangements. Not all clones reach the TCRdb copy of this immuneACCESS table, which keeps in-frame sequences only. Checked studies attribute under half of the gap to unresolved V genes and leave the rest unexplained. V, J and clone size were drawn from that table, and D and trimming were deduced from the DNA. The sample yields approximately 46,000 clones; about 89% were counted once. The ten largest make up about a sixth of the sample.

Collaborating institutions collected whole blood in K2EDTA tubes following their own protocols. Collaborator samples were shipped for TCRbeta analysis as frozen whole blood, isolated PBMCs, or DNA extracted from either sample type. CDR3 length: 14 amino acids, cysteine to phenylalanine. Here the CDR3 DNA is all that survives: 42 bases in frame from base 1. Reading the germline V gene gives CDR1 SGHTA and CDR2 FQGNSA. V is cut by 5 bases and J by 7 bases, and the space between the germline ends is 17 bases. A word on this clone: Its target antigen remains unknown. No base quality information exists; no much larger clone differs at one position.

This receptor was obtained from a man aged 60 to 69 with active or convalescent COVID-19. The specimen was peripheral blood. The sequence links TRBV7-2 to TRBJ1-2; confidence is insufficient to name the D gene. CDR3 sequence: CASSIQWQASGYTF. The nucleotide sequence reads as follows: TGTGCCAGCAGCATCCAATGGCAGGCGAGTGGCTACACCTTC.